One TCR beta chain is described in this entry. The sample is drawn from a study of Ad26.COV2.S vaccination and SARS-CoV-2 variants. Study-wide background: Once or twice, 56 days apart, Ad26.COV2.S was delivered intramuscularly.

Sequencing was performed with immunoSEQ multiplex PCR; in TCRdb, only in-frame clones are kept and a portion is missing. The repertoire has about 400,000 clones, 75% to 90% of them found once; the top ten carry 3.5%. Looked up from germline, CDR1 is MNHEY and CDR2 is SMNVEV (reference sequence). V was trimmed by 8 bases and J by 0 bases, leaving 14 bases between them. CDR3 length equals 14 residues. Noted treatment: roughly 19 received Ad26.COV2.S at low or high dose, single or two shots; roughly 5 received placebo; per-sample allocation not given. Day 63 following the first vaccine or placebo injection was when the samples were taken.

The chain has TRBV27 and TRBJ2-7; D may match TRBD1 or TRBD2 (7 bases each). This receptor was taken from a person aged 18-65 years who received the Ad26.COV2.S COVID-19 vaccine or a placebo. The sample consisted of peripheral blood, taken in a trial of Ad26.COV2.S vaccine versus placebo. The CDR3 DNA reads as TGTGCCAGCTCAGGGAGGGGGCTCTCCTACGAGCAGTACTTC. Translated, it gives CASSGRGLSYEQYF.